This TCR beta chain was documented in a study of blood T cell repertoires in COVID-19. Study-level information: COVID-19 samples from acute and convalescent phases originated in the United States, Italy and Spain.

This table comes from immunoSEQ multiplex PCR, and its TCRdb copy is limited to in-frame clones, with some not included. The table shows roughly 100,000 clones, with roughly 87% occurring only once. This CDR3 is built from 15 residues. CDR1 is MRHNA and CDR2 is SNTAGT in the germline V gene. V gave up 6 bases and J gave up 0 bases, with 9 bases separating them. The rearrangement uses TRBV6-4 and TRBJ1-6, with D perhaps TRBD1 (6 bases). This sequence originates from a human donor in a cohort sampled during active COVID-19. The sample taken for sequencing was peripheral blood. The CDR3 reads CASSEDSSYNSPLHF. CDR3 in DNA: TGTGCCAGCAGCGAGGACAGCTCCTATAATTCACCCCTCCACTTT.